The rows below give T cell receptor beta chains drawn from one sample of a study of response to subunit inactivated influenza vaccine. One entry per CDR3 protein results from TCRdb running MiXCR on the RT-PCR reads. The table includes about 650,000 distinct CDR3 sequences, around 13% detected once. The sequenced sample was PBMCs from blood, obtained 14 to 15 days before vaccination. The receptors originated from a man in his forties or fifties who received an inactivated influenza vaccine. Both conserved end residues are part of each CDR3. Each record gives: clone size, D gene, V gene, J gene, CDR3 DNA, CDR3 protein. A D gene is named only where the DNA matches it firmly. Only part of the rows carry a size: once, few, many, or a class if the clone is expanded.

size: NA; D: TRBD2; V: TRBV19; J: TRBJ2-1; DNA: TGTGCCAGTAGTATATCTGGGACTAGCAGGAATGAGCAGTTCTTC; CDR3: CASSISGTSRNEQFF
size: many; D: NA; V: TRBV11-2; J: TRBJ1-3; DNA: TGTGCCAGCAGCTTACCGGGCTCTGGAAACACCATATATTTT; CDR3: CASSLPGSGNTIYF
size: many; D: NA; V: TRBV5-1; J: TRBJ2-1; DNA: TGCGCCAGCAGCTTGGGGACCCAGGGCCGAATGTTCTTC; CDR3: CASSLGTQGRMFF
size: many; D: NA; V: TRBV7-3; J: TRBJ2-1; DNA: TGTGCCAGCAGCTTAAGGGGGGGGGCGGTTGGCAATGAGCAGTTCTTC; CDR3: CASSLRGGAVGNEQFF
size: NA; D: NA; V: TRBV7-8; J: TRBJ2-5; DNA: TGTGCCAGCAGCTGGGGGGGCCCTTTAGAGACCCAGTACTTC; CDR3: CASSWGGPLETQYF
size: few; D: NA; V: TRBV20-1; J: TRBJ2-7; DNA: TGCAGTGCTAGAGATATGACGGGGCCGACCTACGAGCAGTACTTC; CDR3: CSARDMTGPTYEQYF
size: few; D: TRBD2; V: TRBV7-8; J: TRBJ2-2; DNA: TGTGCCAGCAGCTTCTATGGACTAGCGAACACCGGGGAGCTGTTTTTT; CDR3: CASSFYGLANTGELFF
size: NA; D: TRBD2; V: TRBV9; J: TRBJ2-1; DNA: TGTGCCAGCAGCGTGACTAGCGGTCACAATGAGCAGTTCTTC; CDR3: CASSVTSGHNEQFF
size: many; D: NA; V: TRBV7-9; J: TRBJ2-5; DNA: TGTGCCAGCAGCTTAGCAGTGCCTTCAGGAGAGACCCAGTACTTC; CDR3: CASSLAVPSGETQYF
size: few; D: TRBD1; V: TRBV6-1; J: TRBJ2-7; DNA: TGTGCCAGCCGAGACAGGGGGGGCTCCTACGAGCAGTACTTC; CDR3: CASRDRGGSYEQYF
size: NA; D: NA; V: TRBV12-3/TRBV12-4; J: TRBJ2-3; DNA: TGTGCCAGCAGCGTTTTCACAGATACGCAGTATTTT; CDR3: CASSVFTDTQYF
size: few; D: NA; V: TRBV28; J: TRBJ2-3; DNA: TGTGCCAGCAGTTCAAAGGGATATGGGAGCACAGATACGCAGTATTTT; CDR3: CASSSKGYGSTDTQYF
size: NA; D: NA; V: TRBV4-1; J: TRBJ2-1; DNA: TGCGCCAGCAGCCCAACGGACAGAAAAAATGAGCAGTTCTTC; CDR3: CASSPTDRKNEQFF
size: few; D: NA; V: TRBV2; J: TRBJ2-1; DNA: TGTGCCAGCAGTGAAGTCTTAGACAATGAGCAGTTCTTC; CDR3: CASSEVLDNEQFF
size: few; D: TRBD1; V: TRBV27; J: TRBJ1-2; DNA: TGTGCCAGCAGTTTTCGGACAGGGGGCGATGGCTACACCTTC; CDR3: CASSFRTGGDGYTF
size: NA; D: TRBD2; V: TRBV6-7; J: TRBJ2-1; DNA: TGTGCCAGCGGGACTACCAACAATGAGCAGTTCTTC; CDR3: CASGTTNNEQFF
size: NA; D: NA; V: TRBV6-1; J: TRBJ1-1; DNA: TGTGCCAGCAGTGTCTCCCTGAACACTGAAGCTTTCTTT; CDR3: CASSVSLNTEAFF
size: NA; D: NA; V: TRBV5-1; J: TRBJ1-1; DNA: TGCGCCAGCAGAGGCGAGAACGGGGACACTGAAGCTTTCTTT; CDR3: CASRGENGDTEAFF
size: many; D: NA; V: TRBV6-2/TRBV6-3; J: TRBJ2-1; DNA: TGTGCCAGCCAGGACCTAGGCTCCTACAATGAGCAGTTCTTC; CDR3: CASQDLGSYNEQFF
size: NA; D: TRBD2; V: TRBV18; J: TRBJ2-3; DNA: TGTGCCAGCTCACAAGTCGCGGGGGGCCATGCAGATACGCAGTATTTT; CDR3: CASSQVAGGHADTQYF
size: many; D: TRBD2; V: TRBV20-1; J: TRBJ2-1; DNA: TGCAGTGCTCTGAGCGGGGGCTCCTACAATGAGCAGTTCTTC; CDR3: CSALSGGSYNEQFF
size: few; D: TRBD1; V: TRBV9; J: TRBJ2-7; DNA: TGTGCCAGCAGCGTGGGACAGATAAGCTCCTACGAGCAGTACTTC; CDR3: CASSVGQISSYEQYF
size: NA; D: NA; V: TRBV23-1; J: TRBJ2-1; DNA: TGCGCCAGTCCGGACCTTTCGGGGGAGAATGAGCAGTTCTTC; CDR3: CASPDLSGENEQFF
size: NA; D: NA; V: TRBV11-2; J: TRBJ2-5; DNA: TGTGCCAGCAGCTTGGCTCCGGGACTCCAATCCCAGTACTTC; CDR3: CASSLAPGLQSQYF
size: many; D: TRBD2; V: TRBV6-4; J: TRBJ2-3; DNA: TGTGCCAGCAGTCCGGTACGGGTCGGGCTATCACGGGGGGAAGGCACAGATACGCAGTATTTT; CDR3: CASSPVRVGLSRGEGTDTQYF
size: few; D: NA; V: TRBV15; J: TRBJ2-7; DNA: TGTGCCACCAGCAGAGAGGGCAGGGCAACCTACGAGCAGTACTTC; CDR3: CATSREGRATYEQYF
size: few; D: TRBD1; V: TRBV5-6; J: TRBJ2-3; DNA: TGTGCCAGCAGAGGGCGACAGGGGTCGAATACGCAGTATTTT; CDR3: CASRGRQGSNTQYF
size: NA; D: TRBD2; V: TRBV15; J: TRBJ2-5; DNA: TGTGCCACCAGCAGAGACGCGGGGGGAGGTTCGGAGACCCAGTACTTC; CDR3: CATSRDAGGGSETQYF
size: NA; D: NA; V: TRBV20-1; J: TRBJ2-1; DNA: TGCAGTGCTAGAGTCGAGCTCTCCTGGTCCTACAATGAGCAGTTCTTC; CDR3: CSARVELSWSYNEQFF
size: NA; D: NA; V: TRBV7-2; J: TRBJ2-7; DNA: TGTGCCAGCAGCTTTAAAGCGGGCCACTACGAGCAGTACTTC; CDR3: CASSFKAGHYEQYF
size: few; D: NA; V: TRBV6-5; J: TRBJ1-1; DNA: TGTGCCAGCAGTTACGAGGGGCCACGGAACACTGAAGCTTTCTTT; CDR3: CASSYEGPRNTEAFF
size: NA; D: NA; V: TRBV11-2; J: TRBJ2-1; DNA: TGTGCCAGCAGCTTCGGAGGAGGCCGTTCCTACAATGAGCAGTTCTTC; CDR3: CASSFGGGRSYNEQFF
size: few; D: TRBD1; V: TRBV6-5; J: TRBJ2-1; DNA: TGTGCCAGCAGTTACTTTGGGACAGGGGATGAGCAGTTCTTC; CDR3: CASSYFGTGDEQFF
size: NA; D: NA; V: TRBV27; J: TRBJ2-2; DNA: TGTGCCAGCAGCCCCACCTGGGGCGGGGAGCTGTTTTTT; CDR3: CASSPTWGGELFF
size: few; D: NA; V: TRBV6-2/TRBV6-3; J: TRBJ2-1; DNA: TGTGCCAGCAGTTCGTGGGGCCAAGGGTACAATGAGCAGTTCTTC; CDR3: CASSSWGQGYNEQFF
size: many; D: NA; V: TRBV6-1; J: TRBJ2-7; DNA: TGTGCCAGCAGTCTGCAGCCTAGCTACGAGCAGTACTTC; CDR3: CASSLQPSYEQYF
size: NA; D: NA; V: TRBV12-3/TRBV12-4; J: TRBJ2-3; DNA: TGTGCCAGCAGCGGGCTAGGCAGAACTAGCACAGATACGCAGTATTTT; CDR3: CASSGLGRTSTDTQYF
size: NA; D: NA; V: TRBV5-6; J: TRBJ2-7; DNA: TGTGCCAGCAGCTTGACAGGTGTCGTCCGCGAGCAGTACTTC; CDR3: CASSLTGVVREQYF
size: NA; D: NA; V: TRBV10-3; J: TRBJ1-5; DNA: TGTGCCATCAGCCCCGGGGGATATAGCAATCAGCCCCAGCATTTT; CDR3: CAISPGGYSNQPQHF